A selection of T cell receptor beta chains follows, all from one sample in a study of T cell responses to AZD1222 COVID-19 vaccine. The table came from immunoSEQ multiplex PCR; TCRdb's copy has only in-frame clones and leaves some out. The table records around 80,000 clones, 83% of them present only once. Sequenced material: peripheral blood, taken 28 days after the second AZD1222 dose. The receptors come from an adult who received the AZD1222 COVID-19 vaccine. CDR3s include the opening cysteine and the closing phenylalanine or tryptophan. D genes are given only for firm matches. Not every row has a clone size; where given, it reads once, few, many or a size class.

clone_size: NA; v_call: TRBV4-3; j_call: TRBJ2-6; d_call: NA; cdr3_nt: TGCGCCAGCAGCCCCCGAAGGAGGGAAGTAATGGCTGGGGCCAACGTCCTGACTTTC; cdr3_aa: CASSPRRREVMAGANVLTF
clone_size: NA; v_call: TRBV28; j_call: TRBJ2-1; d_call: NA; cdr3_nt: NA; cdr3_aa: CASILGASGYNEQFF
clone_size: NA; v_call: TRBV11-2; j_call: TRBJ2-7; d_call: TRBD2; cdr3_nt: TGTGCCAGCAGCCCCATGTTTCCCCAGGGAGGGACCTACGAGCAGTACTTC; cdr3_aa: CASSPMFPQGGTYEQYF
clone_size: NA; v_call: TRBV7-2; j_call: TRBJ1-3; d_call: NA; cdr3_nt: TGTGCCAGCAGCTTAGGTGTAGGGAGCGGAAACACCATATATTTT; cdr3_aa: CASSLGVGSGNTIYF
clone_size: NA; v_call: TRBV27; j_call: TRBJ2-7; d_call: TRBD2; cdr3_nt: TGTGCCAGCAGTTTGGCAACTTATACAGGGTCCTCGAGCGGGAGAACCGCCTACGAGCAGTACTTC; cdr3_aa: CASSLATYTGSSSGRTAYEQYF
clone_size: NA; v_call: TRBV27; j_call: TRBJ2-1; d_call: TRBD2; cdr3_nt: TGTGCCAGCACTGCGACTAGCGGGAGCTCCTACAATGAGCAGTTCTTC; cdr3_aa: CASTATSGSSYNEQFF
clone_size: NA; v_call: TRBV7-7; j_call: TRBJ2-5; d_call: NA; cdr3_nt: TGTGCTAGCAGCTTAAATTTGGGAGACCAAGAGACCCAGTACTTC; cdr3_aa: CASSLNLGDQETQYF
clone_size: NA; v_call: TRBV4-3; j_call: TRBJ1-2; d_call: TRBD1; cdr3_nt: TGCGCCAGCAGCCACCAGGGGACAGGCTATGGCTACACCTTC; cdr3_aa: CASSHQGTGYGYTF
clone_size: NA; v_call: TRBV5-8; j_call: TRBJ1-3; d_call: NA; cdr3_nt: TGTGCCAGTCGGACGGCCGGAAACACCATATATTTT; cdr3_aa: CASRTAGNTIYF
clone_size: NA; v_call: TRBV7-2; j_call: TRBJ1-5; d_call: TRBD1; cdr3_nt: TGTGCCAGCAGCGCAGGGGGCGGGCAGCCCCAGCATTTT; cdr3_aa: CASSAGGGQPQHF
clone_size: NA; v_call: TRBV28; j_call: TRBJ2-7; d_call: TRBD2; cdr3_nt: TGTGCCAGCAGTCCCGGGACTAGCGGGAGTCGTAGGCACGAGCAGTACTTC; cdr3_aa: CASSPGTSGSRRHEQYF
clone_size: NA; v_call: TRBV28; j_call: TRBJ2-7; d_call: TRBD1; cdr3_nt: TGTGCCAGCAGAAGGACAGGCTACGAGCAGTACTTC; cdr3_aa: CASRRTGYEQYF
clone_size: NA; v_call: TRBV7-2; j_call: TRBJ2-2; d_call: NA; cdr3_nt: TGTGCCAGCAGCTTTTCGGGTCCGGACACCGGGGAGCTGTTTTTT; cdr3_aa: CASSFSGPDTGELFF
clone_size: NA; v_call: TRBV20-1; j_call: TRBJ1-2; d_call: NA; cdr3_nt: TGCAGTGCTAGATATGGGCGGGGCTACACCTTC; cdr3_aa: CSARYGRGYTF
clone_size: NA; v_call: TRBV7-2; j_call: TRBJ1-1; d_call: NA; cdr3_nt: TGTGCCAGCAGCTCGCAGGGTCCGAACACTGAAGCTTTCTTT; cdr3_aa: CASSSQGPNTEAFF
clone_size: NA; v_call: TRBV19; j_call: TRBJ2-1; d_call: TRBD2; cdr3_nt: TGTGCCAGTAGTAGGGGAATAGGGACTAGCGGGAGGAATGAGCAGTTCTTC; cdr3_aa: CASSRGIGTSGRNEQFF
clone_size: NA; v_call: TRBV29-1; j_call: TRBJ1-1; d_call: TRBD1; cdr3_nt: TGCAGCGTTGAGGGGACAGGGGAGATGAACACTGAAGCTTTCTTT; cdr3_aa: CSVEGTGEMNTEAFF
clone_size: NA; v_call: TRBV5-1; j_call: TRBJ2-1; d_call: NA; cdr3_nt: TGCGCCAGCAGCTTGGCCGATCCCAACAATGAGCAGTTCTTC; cdr3_aa: CASSLADPNNEQFF
clone_size: once; v_call: TRBV25-1; j_call: TRBJ1-4; d_call: NA; cdr3_nt: TGTGCCAGCATGACTAATGAAAAACTGTTTTTT; cdr3_aa: CASMTNEKLFF
clone_size: NA; v_call: TRBV28; j_call: TRBJ1-1; d_call: NA; cdr3_nt: TGTGCCAGCAGTCCTCAAACACAGGGAGCTTTCTTT; cdr3_aa: CASSPQTQGAFF
clone_size: NA; v_call: TRBV7-8; j_call: TRBJ1-1; d_call: NA; cdr3_nt: TGTGCCAGCAGCCCGGGGGACCGCGGCATCATGAACACTGAAGCTTTCTTT; cdr3_aa: CASSPGDRGIMNTEAFF
clone_size: NA; v_call: TRBV29-1; j_call: TRBJ2-3; d_call: NA; cdr3_nt: TGCAGCGTTGAGGCTACTGGCACAGATACGCAGTATTTT; cdr3_aa: CSVEATGTDTQYF
clone_size: NA; v_call: TRBV7-2; j_call: TRBJ2-1; d_call: TRBD2; cdr3_nt: TGTGCCAGCAGGCCGGGACTAGGTTTCGATGAGCAGTTCTTC; cdr3_aa: CASRPGLGFDEQFF
clone_size: NA; v_call: TRBV19; j_call: TRBJ2-1; d_call: NA; cdr3_nt: TGTGCCAGTAGTATTTTGCTATACCGAGACAATGAGCAGTTCTTC; cdr3_aa: CASSILLYRDNEQFF
clone_size: NA; v_call: TRBV27; j_call: TRBJ2-1; d_call: TRBD1; cdr3_nt: TGTGCCAGCAGCTCTTCGCCGGGACAGGCCAACAATGAGCAGTTCTTC; cdr3_aa: CASSSSPGQANNEQFF
clone_size: NA; v_call: TRBV6-5; j_call: TRBJ1-5; d_call: NA; cdr3_nt: TGTGCCAGCAGTTACAGGAGAGACAGGAGCAATCAGCCCCAGCATTTT; cdr3_aa: CASSYRRDRSNQPQHF
clone_size: NA; v_call: TRBV2; j_call: TRBJ2-3; d_call: NA; cdr3_nt: TGTGCCAGCAGATCCCTAGCAAGGGAAACAGATACGCAGTATTTT; cdr3_aa: CASRSLARETDTQYF
clone_size: NA; v_call: TRBV5-4; j_call: TRBJ1-6; d_call: NA; cdr3_nt: TGTGCCAGCAGCCCAGGGGCCCTTAATTCACCCCTCCACTTT; cdr3_aa: CASSPGALNSPLHF
clone_size: NA; v_call: TRBV28; j_call: TRBJ2-3; d_call: NA; cdr3_nt: TGTGCCAGCAGTCAACTGGGTCGGGCAGATACGCAGTATTTT; cdr3_aa: CASSQLGRADTQYF
clone_size: NA; v_call: TRBV7-6; j_call: TRBJ1-1; d_call: NA; cdr3_nt: TGTGCCAGCAGCTCCGCGACGCGAGGCACTGAAGCTTTCTTT; cdr3_aa: CASSSATRGTEAFF
clone_size: NA; v_call: TRBV5-4; j_call: TRBJ1-4; d_call: TRBD1; cdr3_nt: TGTGCCAGCAGCCTTCGGCAGGGGGGAAATGAAAAACTGTTTTTT; cdr3_aa: CASSLRQGGNEKLFF
clone_size: NA; v_call: TRBV12-3/TRBV12-4; j_call: TRBJ2-3; d_call: NA; cdr3_nt: TGTGCCAGCAGTTTTTGGGTCACAGATACGCAGTATTTT; cdr3_aa: CASSFWVTDTQYF
clone_size: NA; v_call: TRBV7-2; j_call: TRBJ1-5; d_call: TRBD1; cdr3_nt: TGTGCCAGCAGCTTAGCGACAGGGGGCAATCAGCCCCAGCATTTT; cdr3_aa: CASSLATGGNQPQHF
clone_size: NA; v_call: TRBV28; j_call: TRBJ1-2; d_call: TRBD1; cdr3_nt: TGTGCCAGCAGTTTAGCCAGGGGGCTCGGCTACACCTTC; cdr3_aa: CASSLARGLGYTF
clone_size: NA; v_call: TRBV9; j_call: TRBJ1-2; d_call: NA; cdr3_nt: TGTGCCAGCAGCGTACGGGACACTGACTATGGCTACACCTTC; cdr3_aa: CASSVRDTDYGYTF
clone_size: NA; v_call: TRBV9; j_call: TRBJ1-4; d_call: TRBD1; cdr3_nt: TGTGCCAGCAGCGATACCGGGACAGGGGATGAAAAACTGTTTTTT; cdr3_aa: CASSDTGTGDEKLFF
clone_size: NA; v_call: TRBV27; j_call: TRBJ1-4; d_call: NA; cdr3_nt: TGTGCCAGCAGTTTGTCCCGGGTGGCTGAAAAACTGTTTTTT; cdr3_aa: CASSLSRVAEKLFF
clone_size: NA; v_call: TRBV19; j_call: TRBJ1-5; d_call: TRBD1; cdr3_nt: TGTGCCAGTAGTATTAAGACAGGGGGCAATCAGCCCCAGCATTTT; cdr3_aa: CASSIKTGGNQPQHF
clone_size: NA; v_call: TRBV5-8; j_call: TRBJ2-7; d_call: TRBD1; cdr3_nt: TGTGCCAGCGCCCGGACAGGTCCCTACGAGCAGTACTTC; cdr3_aa: CASARTGPYEQYF
clone_size: NA; v_call: TRBV29-1; j_call: TRBJ2-7; d_call: TRBD2; cdr3_nt: TGCAGCGCCGGGACTAGCGGTTACGAGCAGTACTTC; cdr3_aa: CSAGTSGYEQYF
clone_size: NA; v_call: TRBV5-4; j_call: TRBJ2-7; d_call: NA; cdr3_nt: TGTGCCAGCAGCTTTGGACAGCCCGGCGAGCAGTACTTC; cdr3_aa: CASSFGQPGEQYF
clone_size: few; v_call: TRBV19; j_call: TRBJ1-2; d_call: NA; cdr3_nt: TGTGCCAGTAGTATAGGGTATGGCTACACCTTC; cdr3_aa: CASSIGYGYTF
clone_size: NA; v_call: TRBV29-1; j_call: TRBJ2-4; d_call: NA; cdr3_nt: TGCAGCGCCCGAATGGGTTCGGCTAGTCCTGACTTC; cdr3_aa: CSARMGSASPDF
clone_size: few; v_call: TRBV10-2; j_call: TRBJ2-7; d_call: NA; cdr3_nt: TGCGCCAGCAGTGATTTACAGGGCCAGAGCTGGGGGTTTACCTACGAGCAGTACTTC; cdr3_aa: CASSDLQGQSWGFTYEQYF
clone_size: NA; v_call: TRBV27; j_call: TRBJ2-2; d_call: TRBD1; cdr3_nt: TGTGCCAGCCTGTCGCACAGGGGGCCCACCGGGGAGCTGTTTTTT; cdr3_aa: CASLSHRGPTGELFF
clone_size: NA; v_call: TRBV6-5; j_call: TRBJ1-3; d_call: TRBD1; cdr3_nt: TGTGCCAGCAGTTACTCGCAGGGGGCCTCTGGAAACACCATATATTTT; cdr3_aa: CASSYSQGASGNTIYF
clone_size: NA; v_call: TRBV16; j_call: TRBJ1-2; d_call: TRBD1; cdr3_nt: TGTGCCAGCAGCCCACCCCGGGACAGGGGAGGCTACACCTTC; cdr3_aa: CASSPPRDRGGYTF
clone_size: NA; v_call: TRBV19; j_call: TRBJ2-7; d_call: TRBD2; cdr3_nt: TGTGCCAGTAGTTCACTAGCGGGTCCCTACGAGCAGTACTTC; cdr3_aa: CASSSLAGPYEQYF
clone_size: NA; v_call: TRBV19; j_call: TRBJ2-7; d_call: NA; cdr3_nt: TGTGCCAGTAGTATAGGATCAGGGACCAGCTACGAGCAGTACTTC; cdr3_aa: CASSIGSGTSYEQYF
clone_size: few; v_call: TRBV4-3; j_call: TRBJ1-4; d_call: NA; cdr3_nt: TGCGCCAGCAGCCAAAAGATCGGCCGAAAACTGTTTTTT; cdr3_aa: CASSQKIGRKLFF
clone_size: NA; v_call: TRBV20-1; j_call: TRBJ1-4; d_call: NA; cdr3_nt: TGCAGTGCTATTTGGCGGGAAAAACTGTTTTTT; cdr3_aa: CSAIWREKLFF
clone_size: few; v_call: TRBV15; j_call: TRBJ1-1; d_call: NA; cdr3_nt: TGTGCCACCAGCAGGGGGTATAGGACGGAGGAAGCTTTCTTT; cdr3_aa: CATSRGYRTEEAFF
clone_size: NA; v_call: TRBV29-1; j_call: TRBJ2-7; d_call: NA; cdr3_nt: TGCAGCGTTGAATCCCCCACAGGCAGGTACGAGCAGTACTTC; cdr3_aa: CSVESPTGRYEQYF